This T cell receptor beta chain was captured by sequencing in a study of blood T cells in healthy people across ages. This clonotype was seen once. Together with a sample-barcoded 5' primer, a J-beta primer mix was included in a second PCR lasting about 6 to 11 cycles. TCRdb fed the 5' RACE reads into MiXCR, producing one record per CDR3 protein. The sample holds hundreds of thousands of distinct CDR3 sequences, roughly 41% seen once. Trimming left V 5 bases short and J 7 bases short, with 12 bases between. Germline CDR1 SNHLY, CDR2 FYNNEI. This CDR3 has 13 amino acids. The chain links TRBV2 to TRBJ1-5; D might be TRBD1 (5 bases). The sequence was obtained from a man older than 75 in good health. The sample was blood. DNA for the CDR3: TGTGCCAGCAGTACTACGACAGCCCAGCCCCAGCATTTT. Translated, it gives CASSTTTAQPQHF.